This T cell receptor beta chain was retrieved from a study of human T cells and chemical hapten exposure. This clonotype has only a few counts. Relative to the germline gene, one junction end is altered; a read error may explain this. From germline, CDR1 is SSHAT and CDR2 FNYEAQ (reference sequence). The CDR3 has 13 residues. The time point here: patch test 2, 6 weeks after DPC sensitization. Treatment denoted: therapeutic diphenylcyclopropenone sensitization with weekly scalp DPC. Separate cDNA molecules received unique molecular identifiers, which the library attached to them. TCRdb itself ran the RACE reads through MiXCR, one entry per CDR3 protein. The sample holds a few hundred thousand distinct CDR3 sequences, about 6% seen once.

Sequences were derived from whole blood, sampled in connection with sensitization to the hapten diphenylcyclopropenone (DPC). This chain links TRBV7-7 with TRBJ2-2; TRBD2 is a possible D gene (6 bases). The TCR originated in a woman younger than 35 with alopecia areata. Some clones in this sample may be carry-over from other donors' samples. The CDR3: CASSLERAGELFF. CDR3 nucleotide sequence: TGTGCTAGCAGCTTAGAGCGGGCCGGGGAGCTGTTTTTT.